These T cell receptor beta chains were read from a single sample in a study of post-analysis software for immune sequencing data. A single record per CDR3 protein comes from TCRdb applying MiXCR to the PCR reads. The sample records around 500,000 distinct CDR3 sequences, around 34% being singletons. The sample consisted of blood. The receptor source for this set is a girl aged 2 to 17 with multiple sclerosis. CDR3s include the opening cysteine and the closing phenylalanine or tryptophan. Each record gives: CDR3 protein, CDR3 DNA, V gene, clone size, D gene, J gene. D genes are given only for firm matches. Rows may omit the clone size; those that give it use once, few, many or a size class.

CASSEPGPAKNIQYF | TGTGCCAGCAGTGAACCAGGGCCGGCCAAAAACATTCAGTACTTC | TRBV6-1 | few | . | TRBJ2-4
CATGWGLAMTDTQYF | TGTGCCACCGGCTGGGGACTAGCAATGACAGATACGCAGTATTTT | TRBV15 | . | TRBD2 | TRBJ2-3
CASSVGDRYGYTF | TGTGCCAGCAGCGTAGGGGATCGCTATGGCTACACCTTC | TRBV7-2 | . | . | TRBJ1-2
CASSPSVGGIPYEQYF | TGTGCCAGCAGCCCATCGGTCGGTGGAATCCCCTACGAGCAGTACTTC | TRBV3-1 | . | . | TRBJ2-7
CASSQISGGEWAIRNEQFF | TGTGCCAGCAGCCAAATATCCGGGGGGGAGTGGGCAATTAGGAATGAGCAGTTCTTC | TRBV3-1 | few | TRBD2 | TRBJ2-1
CASRGSPSSYNEQFF | TGTGCCAGCAGAGGGTCCCCTAGCTCCTACAATGAGCAGTTCTTC | TRBV7-9 | . | . | TRBJ2-1
CASSESRRLTLTDTQYF | TGCGCCAGCAGTGAGTCGCGTCGGCTAACCCTCACAGATACGCAGTATTTT | TRBV10-1 | . | . | TRBJ2-3
CASSSGERLYEQYF | TGTGCCAGCAGTTCCGGAGAGAGACTCTACGAGCAGTACTTC | TRBV12-3/TRBV12-4 | . | . | TRBJ2-7
CASSPPLQQGATGELFF | TGTGCCAGCAGCCCACCCCTTCAGCAGGGCGCCACCGGGGAGCTGTTTTTT | TRBV3-1 | . | . | TRBJ2-2
CASSTMTGTTEAFF | TGTGCCAGCAGCACTATGACAGGGACCACTGAAGCTTTCTTT | TRBV9 | . | TRBD1 | TRBJ1-1
CASSLTGKSYEQYF | TGTGCCAGCAGCCTTACAGGGAAGTCCTACGAGCAGTACTTC | TRBV7-9 | . | . | TRBJ2-7
CASSLSRGTGKGNYGYTF | TGTGCCAGCAGCTTGTCACGAGGTACAGGGAAGGGTAACTATGGCTACACCTTC | TRBV5-7 | . | . | TRBJ1-2
CASSPSIGQTGANVLTF | TGTGCCAGCAGCCCTTCCATCGGACAGACTGGGGCCAACGTCCTGACTTTC | TRBV11-2 | many | . | TRBJ2-6
CASSGGTQSYNEQFF | TGTGCCAGCAGTGGCGGGACACAAAGCTACAATGAGCAGTTCTTC | TRBV6-1 | . | . | TRBJ2-1
CASSPERGAYNEQFF | TGTGCCAGCAGCCCAGAGCGGGGGGCCTACAATGAGCAGTTCTTC | TRBV7-2 | . | TRBD2 | TRBJ2-1
CSARNVGTGGPQETQYF | TGCAGTGCTAGAAACGTGGGGACAGGGGGTCCCCAAGAGACCCAGTACTTC | TRBV20-1 | . | TRBD1 | TRBJ2-5
CSVDMLGEVLRTQYF | TGCAGCGTTGATATGCTTGGGGAGGTCCTCCGGACCCAGTACTTC | TRBV29-1 | . | . | TRBJ2-5
CASSVVTGYGGYTF | TGTGCCAGCAGCGTAGTAACAGGGTATGGAGGCTACACCTTC | TRBV9 | . | . | TRBJ1-2
CASYGGDTQYF | TGTGCCAGTTATGGCGGAGATACGCAGTATTTT | TRBV6-5 | . | . | TRBJ2-3
CAISENRLASANTEAFF | TGTGCCATCAGCGAGAATAGGCTGGCCTCGGCGAACACTGAAGCTTTCTTT | TRBV10-3 | few | . | TRBJ1-1
CSATPRAVETQYF | TGCAGTGCTACTCCCAGGGCCGTTGAGACCCAGTACTTC | TRBV20-1 | . | . | TRBJ2-5
CSAARDPPGAFF | TGCAGTGCTGCTCGAGATCCCCCGGGGGCTTTCTTT | TRBV20-1 | few | . | TRBJ1-1
CASSLDTLETQYF | TGTGCCAGCAGCTTAGACACTCTCGAGACCCAGTACTTC | TRBV5-5 | . | . | TRBJ2-5
CASSSGWTVNEAFF | TGCGCCAGCAGCTCCGGATGGACAGTGAATGAAGCTTTCTTT | TRBV5-1 | few | . | TRBJ1-1
CASSDPPTMNTEAFF | TGTGCCAGCAGTGATCCCCCGACAATGAACACTGAAGCTTTCTTT | TRBV2 | . | . | TRBJ1-1
CASSQRQGGGARHEQFF | TGTGCCAGCAGCCAACGACAGGGAGGGGGCGCGCGCCATGAGCAGTTCTTC | TRBV9 | few | . | TRBJ2-1
CSARIRGSNYGYTF | TGCAGTGCTAGGATCCGAGGAAGTAACTATGGCTACACCTTC | TRBV20-1 | . | . | TRBJ1-2
CAIGPGDRISTDTQYF | TGTGCCATAGGGCCGGGGGATCGGATTAGCACAGATACGCAGTATTTT | TRBV15 | few | . | TRBJ2-3
CSVDWGRGYGYTF | TGCAGCGTTGATTGGGGGCGCGGCTATGGCTACACCTTC | TRBV29-1 | . | . | TRBJ1-2
CAGRNGQSNYGYTF | TGTGCCGGCCGGAACGGGCAGTCTAACTATGGCTACACCTTC | TRBV6-2/TRBV6-3 | few | . | TRBJ1-2
CASSLVLFSEIFYEQYF | TGCGCCAGCAGCTTGGTTCTTTTTTCGGAAATTTTCTACGAGCAGTACTTC | TRBV5-1 | . | . | TRBJ2-7
CASSTKGRTNEKLFF | TGTGCCAGCAGTACTAAGGGGAGAACTAATGAAAAACTGTTTTTT | TRBV6-6 | few | . | TRBJ1-4
CASSPLTGQGPGEQYF | TGTGCCAGCTCACCCCTAACTGGACAAGGGCCGGGGGAGCAGTACTTC | TRBV18 | . | . | TRBJ2-7
CASSSEQGELYGYTF | TGCGCCAGCAGCTCAGAACAGGGGGAACTCTATGGCTACACCTTC | TRBV5-1 | . | TRBD1 | TRBJ1-2
CASSGDNEQFF | TGTGCCAGCTCAGGGGACAATGAGCAGTTCTTC | TRBV18 | few | . | TRBJ2-1
CASSRELHQRFSYNEQFF | TGTGCCAGCAGCCGCGAGCTCCATCAGCGGTTCTCCTACAATGAGCAGTTCTTC | TRBV6-1 | . | . | TRBJ2-1
CASSPWDDNYGYTF | TGCGCCAGCAGCCCCTGGGACGATAACTATGGCTACACCTTC | TRBV4-1 | . | . | TRBJ1-2
CASGKTGELFF | TGTGCCAGCGGCAAAACCGGGGAGCTGTTTTTT | TRBV12-3/TRBV12-4 | once | . | TRBJ2-2
CASSRTGEPLHF | TGTGCCAGCAGCCGAACGGGGGAGCCCCTCCACTTT | TRBV14 | . | . | TRBJ1-6
CASSQEFRVDGKLFF | TGTGCCAGCAGCCAAGAATTCAGGGTGGATGGAAAACTGTTTTTT | TRBV3-1 | . | . | TRBJ1-4
CASSEKGANTGELFF | TGTGCCAGCAGTGAAAAGGGGGCGAACACCGGGGAGCTGTTTTTT | TRBV25-1 | . | . | TRBJ2-2
CSARLHLTAGGSSYDEQFF | TGCAGTGCTAGACTTCACTTAACGGCGGGGGGAAGCTCCTACGATGAGCAGTTCTTC | TRBV20-1 | . | TRBD2 | TRBJ2-1
CSALSWVRNTEAFF | TGCAGTGCACTTTCGTGGGTCAGGAACACTGAAGCTTTCTTT | TRBV20-1 | . | . | TRBJ1-1
CSAPWRDTEAFF | TGCAGTGCTCCTTGGAGAGACACTGAAGCTTTCTTT | TRBV20-1 | . | . | TRBJ1-1
CASSLFSRGTNEKLFF | TGTGCCAGCAGCTTATTCTCCAGGGGGACTAATGAAAAACTGTTTTTT | TRBV7-2 | . | TRBD1 | TRBJ1-4
CASSHASVYEQYF | TGCGCCAGCAGCCACGCCTCGGTCTACGAGCAGTACTTC | TRBV4-1 | few | . | TRBJ2-7
CATSRFNSPLHF | TGTGCCACCAGCAGATTTAATTCACCCCTCCACTTT | TRBV15 | few | . | TRBJ1-6
CASSDVGGGSYEQYF | TGTGCCAGCAGTGATGTGGGGGGCGGCTCCTACGAGCAGTACTTC | TRBV25-1 | few | . | TRBJ2-7
CASSQAATGELFF | TGTGCCAGCAGCCAAGCCGCCACCGGGGAGCTGTTTTTT | TRBV4-2 | . | . | TRBJ2-2
CSAQTPLLDFLYNEQFF | TGCAGTGCGCAAACCCCCCTCTTGGACTTCTTGTACAATGAGCAGTTCTTC | TRBV20-1 | . | . | TRBJ2-1
CANSRTGNYEQYF | TGTGCCAACAGCCGGACAGGGAACTACGAGCAGTACTTC | TRBV7-6 | . | TRBD1 | TRBJ2-7
CASSSSLREAFF | TGTGCCAGCAGCTCATCCCTCCGTGAAGCTTTCTTT | TRBV7-2 | . | . | TRBJ1-1
CASSSGVRTDTQYF | TGTGCCAGCAGCTCGGGGGTACGGACAGATACGCAGTATTTT | TRBV5-5 | . | . | TRBJ2-3
CASSHLGTGRNEQFF | TGTGCCAGCAGCCACTTAGGGACAGGGAGGAATGAGCAGTTCTTC | TRBV4-2 | . | TRBD1 | TRBJ2-1
CSASLPGQGNYYNSPLHF | TGCAGTGCTAGTCTACCGGGACAGGGAAACTATTATAATTCACCCCTCCACTTT | TRBV20-1 | . | TRBD1 | TRBJ1-6